This T cell receptor (beta chain) was profiled in a study of blood T cell repertoires in COVID-19. Study in general: Acute and convalescent COVID-19 specimens originated in the United States, Italy and Spain. PBMCs, B-cell-depleted T cells, or T cells provided the cDNA or gDNA that made up the material.

Per the original data handling: Estimates of nucleated cell counts were drawn from the amplification of reference gene primers. TCRdb's copy holds only in-frame clones and misses some; the assay was immunoSEQ multiplex PCR. Clone size and V and J calls were adopted from that table, with D and trimming inferred from the DNA. The sample lists roughly 230,000 clones; approximately 83% were seen once. Unmatched junction bases numbered 8, after V lost 0 bases and J lost 6 bases. The CDR3 extends over 16 amino acids. The germline V gene has CDR1 LGHNT and CDR2 FRNRAP. The gene calls are TRBV12-5 and TRBJ1-2; TRBD1 matches 9 bases. The source of this sequence is a middle-aged man with active or convalescent COVID-19. Material: peripheral blood. This CDR3 reads CASGLVLTGQGNGYTF. The CDR3 coding sequence is TGTGCTAGTGGTTTGGTACTAACGGGACAGGGTAATGGCTACACCTTC.